Shown below are 9 T cell receptor beta chains from a single sample sequenced in a study of T cells after yellow fever vaccination. TCRdb re-derived calls from the 5' RACE reads in MiXCR, one entry per CDR3 protein. The sample lists hundreds of thousands of distinct CDR3 sequences; around 12% were seen once. Sequenced material: PBMCs, taken on the day of the yellow fever booster vaccination. All receptors come from a man aged 30-40 years who received the YFV17D yellow fever vaccine.

The V and J genes are TRBV5-1 and TRBJ2-1, with 8 bases fitting TRBD1. Trimming removed 0 bases from V and 4 bases from J; junction bases left unmatched: 15. Germline CDR1 is SGHRS and CDR2 is YFSETQ. The CDR3 consists of 19 residues. The CDR3 reads CASSLAPQGGISRYNEQFF. The CDR3, as DNA: TGCGCCAGCAGCTTGGCCCCACAGGGGGGTATTTCGAGGTACAATGAGCAGTTCTTC.

J is TRBJ1-5 and V is TRBV6-5; the D is unclear. CDR1 MNHEY and CDR2 SVGAGI come from the germline V gene. The CDR3 extends over 16 amino acids. Trimming left V 0 bases short and J 4 bases short, with 13 bases between. CDR3 coding DNA: TGTGCCAGCAGTTACTCGGGTCCCGGGCTAAATCAGCCCCAGCATTTT. As protein: CASSYSGPGLNQPQHF.

In its sample, this clonotype was seen a few times. V is TRBV18 and J is TRBJ2-7; TRBD2 might be the D (6 bases). Germline CDR1 and CDR2: KGHSH and LQKENI. The CDR3 has 14 amino acids. Trimming shortened V by 0 bases and J by 3 bases, and 9 bases separated the two germline ends. CDR3 in amino acids: CASSPPSGFYEQYF. CDR3 DNA sequence: TGTGCCAGCTCACCACCTAGCGGTTTCTACGAGCAGTACTTC.

This clonotype has ten or more counts. This chain uses TRBV12-3 or TRBV12-4 with TRBJ1-4, with D uncertain. With 6 bases removed from V and 8 bases from J, the gap between germline ends came to 7 bases. The CDR3 covers 11 residues. The CDR3 sequence: CASSLGEKLFF. CDR3 in DNA: TGTGCCAGCAGCTTGGGCGAAAAACTGTTTTTT.

The chain recombines TRBV12-3 or TRBV12-4 with TRBJ1-2; TRBD1 is a possible D gene (5 bases). The CDR3 length is 15 residues. V was pared by 5 bases and J by 4 bases, with 17 bases between. CDR3 sequence: CASSNRGLPVYGYTF. The CDR3 coding sequence is TGTGCCAGCAGTAACCGGGGACTACCCGTCTATGGCTACACCTTC.

This clonotype came up many times. The chain uses TRBV4-2 and TRBJ2-3; no firm D call. The CDR3 is 13 residues long. CDR1 and CDR2 from the germline V gene are LGHNA and YNFKEQ. The V and J ends lost 0 bases and 6 bases respectively, with 7 bases between them. The DNA of the CDR3 is TGTGCCAGCAGCCAAGACTCCGTCGATACGCAGTATTTT. Protein: CASSQDSVDTQYF.

This clonotype was seen a few times. The chain carries TRBV5-5 and TRBJ1-1; no clear D. Deletions cut 2 bases from V and 11 bases from J, with 25 bases between. CDR1 and CDR2 from the germline V gene are SGHKS and YYEKEE (reference sequence). This CDR3 contains 16 residues. The CDR3 DNA reads as TGTGCCAGCAGCTTTTCTTTGGTCAGCCTTATGACGTTCGCTTTCTTT. This encodes CASSFSLVSLMTFAFF.

This clonotype was counted a few times. The chain has TRBV9 and TRBJ2-3; D tentatively fits TRBD1 or TRBD2 (6 bases each). CDR1 SGDLS and CDR2 YYNGEE come from the germline V gene. The V end lost 2 bases, the J end lost 2 bases, and 12 bases lay between the germline ends. This CDR3 has 15 residues. The CDR3 loop reads CASSVGGGTTDTQYF. For the CDR3, the DNA is TGTGCCAGCAGCGTCGGAGGGGGAACCACAGATACGCAGTATTTT.

In its sample, this clonotype was seen a few times. The chain employs TRBV10-3 and TRBJ2-7; 8 bases map to TRBD1. Germline-derived CDR1 and CDR2 are ENHRY and SYGVKD. There are 19 residues in the CDR3. Losses at the gene ends were 0 bases for V and 0 bases for J; bases not matched to a gene: 13. CDR3 loop: CAISESLNRGTSYSYEQYF. Here the CDR3 DNA reads TGTGCCATCAGTGAGTCGCTAAACAGGGGGACCTCATACTCCTACGAGCAGTACTTC.